This T cell receptor (beta chain) was sequenced for a study of T cells after yellow fever vaccination. Whole-study results and caveats: Any FACS-sorted repertoire could hold abundant clonotypes that contaminate it from the bulk population.

Per germline, CDR1 ENHRY and CDR2 SYGVKD. This CDR3 region has 11 residues. The V and J ends lost 4 bases and 5 bases respectively, with 4 bases between them. This clonotype was recorded at least ten times. Its antigen is still unknown. UMIs and a universal primer site were added when TCR cDNA was made by 5'RACE template switching. Each CDR3 protein gets one entry after TCRdb re-called the 5' RACE reads with MiXCR. The table records 100,000 to 150,000 distinct CDR3 sequences, around 7.7% of them present only once. This TCR derives from a man aged 18 to 30 who received the YFV17D yellow fever vaccine. The chain links TRBV10-3 to TRBJ2-3; no reliable D call. Source: CD4+ T cells sorted from PBMCs, taken 10 to 11 days after the first yellow fever vaccination. CDR3 protein: CAISVKDTQYF. CDR3 nucleotide sequence: TGTGCCATCAGTGTGAAAGATACGCAGTATTTT.